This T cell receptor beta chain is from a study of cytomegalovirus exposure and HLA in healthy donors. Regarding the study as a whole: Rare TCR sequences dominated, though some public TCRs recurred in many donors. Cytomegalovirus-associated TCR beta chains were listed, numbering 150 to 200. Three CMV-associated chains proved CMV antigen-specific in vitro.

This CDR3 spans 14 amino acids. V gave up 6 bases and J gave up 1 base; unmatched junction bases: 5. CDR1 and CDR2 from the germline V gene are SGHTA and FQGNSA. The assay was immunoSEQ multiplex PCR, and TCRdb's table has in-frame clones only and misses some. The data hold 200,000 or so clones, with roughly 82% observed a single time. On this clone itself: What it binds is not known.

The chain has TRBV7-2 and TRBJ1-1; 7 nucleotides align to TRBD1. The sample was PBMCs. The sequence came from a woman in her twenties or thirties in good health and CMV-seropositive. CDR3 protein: CASRPGQQNTEAFF. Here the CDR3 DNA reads TGTGCCAGCAGACCGGGACAGCAGAACACTGAAGCTTTCTTT.